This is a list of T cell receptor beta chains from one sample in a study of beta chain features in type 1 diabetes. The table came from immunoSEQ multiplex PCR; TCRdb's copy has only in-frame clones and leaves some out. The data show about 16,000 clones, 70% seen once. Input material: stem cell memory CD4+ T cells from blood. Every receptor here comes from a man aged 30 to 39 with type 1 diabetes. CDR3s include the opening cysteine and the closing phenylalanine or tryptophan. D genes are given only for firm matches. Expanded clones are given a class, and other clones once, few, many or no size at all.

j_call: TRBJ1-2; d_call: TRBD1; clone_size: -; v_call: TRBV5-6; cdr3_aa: CASSPATGVPYGYTF; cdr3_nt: TGTGCCAGCAGCCCAGCGACAGGGGTTCCCTATGGCTACACCTTC
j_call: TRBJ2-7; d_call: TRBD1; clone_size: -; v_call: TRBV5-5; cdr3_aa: CASSPRTGGYEQYF; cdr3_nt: TGTGCCAGCAGCCCACGGACAGGGGGCTACGAGCAGTACTTC
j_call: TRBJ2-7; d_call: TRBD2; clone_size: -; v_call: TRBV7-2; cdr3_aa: CASSLASGGSYEQYF; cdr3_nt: TGTGCCAGCAGCTTAGCTAGCGGGGGCTCCTACGAGCAGTACTTC
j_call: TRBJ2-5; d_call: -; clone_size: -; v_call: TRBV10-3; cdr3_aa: CAISESKGKETQYF; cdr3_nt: TGTGCCATCAGTGAGTCCAAGGGGAAAGAGACCCAGTACTTC
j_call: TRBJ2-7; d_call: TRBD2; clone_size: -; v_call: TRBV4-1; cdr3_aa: CASSQVLAGVPRF; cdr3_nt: TGCGCCAGCAGCCAAGTCCTAGCGGGGGTCCCGAGGTTC
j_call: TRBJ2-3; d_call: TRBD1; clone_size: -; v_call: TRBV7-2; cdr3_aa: CASSGWTGDTQYF; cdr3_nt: TGTGCCAGCAGCGGATGGACAGGAGATACGCAGTATTTT
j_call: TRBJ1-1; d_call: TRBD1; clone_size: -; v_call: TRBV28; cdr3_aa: CASPSRDRANTEAFF; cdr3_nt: TGTGCCAGCCCTTCCCGCGACAGGGCTAACACTGAAGCTTTCTTT
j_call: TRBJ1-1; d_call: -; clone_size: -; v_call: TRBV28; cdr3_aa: CASSLGGWGNTEAFF; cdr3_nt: TGTGCCAGCAGTCTTGGAGGCTGGGGGAACACTGAAGCTTTCTTT
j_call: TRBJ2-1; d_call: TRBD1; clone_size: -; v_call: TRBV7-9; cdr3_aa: CASSYPGQAMSSYNEQFF; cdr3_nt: TGTGCCAGCAGCTATCCGGGACAGGCCATGAGCTCCTACAATGAGCAGTTCTTC
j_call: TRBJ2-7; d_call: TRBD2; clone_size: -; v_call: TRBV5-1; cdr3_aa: CASSQASGSYYEQYF; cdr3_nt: TGCGCCAGCAGCCAGGCGAGCGGGAGCTACTACGAGCAGTACTTC
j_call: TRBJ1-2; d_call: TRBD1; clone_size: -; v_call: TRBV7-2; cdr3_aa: CASIEDRQIYGYTF; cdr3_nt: TGTGCCAGCATCGAGGACAGGCAGATCTATGGCTACACCTTC
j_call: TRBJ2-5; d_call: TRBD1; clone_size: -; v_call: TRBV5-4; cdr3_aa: CASSVKTGGLQETQYF; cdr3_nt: TGTGCCAGCAGCGTTAAGACAGGGGGTCTCCAAGAGACCCAGTACTTC
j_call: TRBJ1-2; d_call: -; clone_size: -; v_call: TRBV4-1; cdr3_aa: CASSQPAGPNYGYTF; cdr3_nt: TGCGCCAGCAGCCAACCGGCGGGACCAAACTATGGCTACACCTTC
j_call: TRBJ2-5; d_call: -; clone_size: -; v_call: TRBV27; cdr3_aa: CASSLLGVDETQYF; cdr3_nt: TGTGCCAGCAGTTTATTGGGCGTCGATGAGACCCAGTACTTC
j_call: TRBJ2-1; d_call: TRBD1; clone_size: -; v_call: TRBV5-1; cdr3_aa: CASSPDLQGGRNEQFF; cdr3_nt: TGCGCCAGCAGCCCGGACCTACAGGGGGGTAGGAATGAGCAGTTCTTC
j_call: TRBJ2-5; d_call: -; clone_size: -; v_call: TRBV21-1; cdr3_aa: CASRDRDQETQYF; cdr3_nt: TGTGCCAGCAGAGACAGGGACCAAGAGACCCAGTACTTC
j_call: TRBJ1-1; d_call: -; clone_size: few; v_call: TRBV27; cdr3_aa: CASSLQGLSEAFF; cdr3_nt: TGTGCCAGCAGTTTACAGGGGCTAAGTGAAGCTTTCTTT
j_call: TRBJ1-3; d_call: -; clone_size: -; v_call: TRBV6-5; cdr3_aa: CASSYSRTVGNTIYF; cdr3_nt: TGTGCCAGCAGTTACTCGCGGACAGTTGGAAACACCATATATTTT